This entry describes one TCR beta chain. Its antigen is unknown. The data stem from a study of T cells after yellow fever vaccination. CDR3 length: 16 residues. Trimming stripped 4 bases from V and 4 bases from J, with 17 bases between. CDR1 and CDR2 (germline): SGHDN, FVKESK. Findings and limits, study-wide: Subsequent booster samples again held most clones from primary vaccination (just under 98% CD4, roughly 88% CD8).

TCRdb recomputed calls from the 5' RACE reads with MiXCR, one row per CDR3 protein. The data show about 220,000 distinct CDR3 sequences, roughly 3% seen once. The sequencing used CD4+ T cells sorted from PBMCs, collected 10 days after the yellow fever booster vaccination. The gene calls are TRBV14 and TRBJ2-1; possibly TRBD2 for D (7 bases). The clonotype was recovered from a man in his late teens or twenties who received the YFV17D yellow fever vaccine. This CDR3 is CASSPPPGGHYNEQFF. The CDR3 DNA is TGTGCCAGCAGCCCCCCCCCGGGGGGCCATTACAATGAGCAGTTCTTC.